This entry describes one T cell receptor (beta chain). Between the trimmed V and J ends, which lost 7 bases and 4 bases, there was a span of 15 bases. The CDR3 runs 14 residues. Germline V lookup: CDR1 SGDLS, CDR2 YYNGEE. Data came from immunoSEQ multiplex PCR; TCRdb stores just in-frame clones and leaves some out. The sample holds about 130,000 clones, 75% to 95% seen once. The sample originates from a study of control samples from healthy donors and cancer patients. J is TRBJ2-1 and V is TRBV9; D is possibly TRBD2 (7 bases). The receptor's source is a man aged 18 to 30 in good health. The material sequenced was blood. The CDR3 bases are TGTGCCAGCCAAGGGGGGAGGGGATACAATGAGCAGTTCTTC. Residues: CASQGGRGYNEQFF. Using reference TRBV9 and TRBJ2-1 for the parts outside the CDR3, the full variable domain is DSGVTQTPKHLITATGQRVTLRCSPRSGDLSVYWYQQSLDQGLQFLIQYYNGEERAKGNILERFSAQQFPDLHSELNLSSLELGDSALYFCASQGGRGYNEQFFGPGTRLTVL.